Following are 28 T cell receptor beta chains from one sample sequenced in a study of blood T cell repertoires in COVID-19. The repertoire was sequenced with immunoSEQ multiplex PCR; TCRdb's copy has only in-frame clones and lacks some. The sample lists some 99,000 clones, roughly 84% occurring once. Sample: peripheral blood. Every receptor here comes from a woman between 50 and 59 years old with acute or convalescent COVID-19.

The rearrangement uses TRBV5-1 and TRBJ2-1, with 12 nucleotides matching TRBD2. This CDR3 is built from 15 residues. The germline V gene encodes CDR1 SGHRS and CDR2 YFSETQ. The V gene end was trimmed by 4 bases and the J gene end by 9 bases; junction bases not matched to a gene: 8. As DNA, the CDR3 is TGCGCCAGCAGCCTCCTAGCGGGGGGGCAGGTTGAGCAGTTCTTC. This sequence encodes CASSLLAGGQVEQFF.

This clone was counted between two and nine times. The rearrangement links TRBV4-1 to TRBJ1-1; perhaps TRBD1 as D (6 bases). Between the trimmed V and J ends, which lost 6 bases and 1 base, there was a span of 15 bases. The CDR3 sequence is 15 residues long. Germline V lookup: CDR1 MGHRA, CDR2 YSYEKL. CDR3 DNA sequence: TGCGCCAGCAGACAAACCGGGACACCGAACACTGAAGCTTTCTTT. This translates into CASRQTGTPNTEAFF.

The rearrangement joins TRBV5-4 to TRBJ2-3, with 8 positions matching TRBD2. V lost 0 bases to trimming and J lost 4 bases; unmatched junction nucleotides: 7. Per germline, CDR1 SGHNT and CDR2 YYREEE (reference sequence). This CDR3 contains 16 residues. The CDR3 region has the DNA TGTGCCAGCAGCTTGGTGTTAGCGGGGACCGCAGATACGCAGTATTTT. Its protein is CASSLVLAGTADTQYF. The complete variable domain, with remaining parts taken from reference TRBV5-4 and TRBJ2-3, reads ETGVTQSPTHLIKTRGQQVTLRCSSQSGHNTVSWYQQALGQGPQFIFQYYREEENGRGNFPPRFSGLQFPNYSSELNVNALELDDSALYLCASSLVLAGTADTQYFGPGTRLTVL.

The chain links TRBV18 to TRBJ1-1; 12 nucleotides match TRBD1. This CDR3 has 16 amino acids. CDR1 and CDR2 from the germline V gene are KGHSH and LQKENI. Trimming at V came to 4 bases and at J to 3 bases, leaving 6 bases not matched to a gene. The CDR3, as DNA: TGTGCCAGCTCACAAGGGACAGGGGGCCTAGACACTGAAGCTTTCTTT. It codes for CASSQGTGGLDTEAFF.

This chain joins TRBV2 and TRBJ1-1; possibly TRBD1 for D (6 bases). From germline, CDR1 is SNHLY and CDR2 FYNNEI. Trimming took off 6 bases at V and 8 bases at J, with 13 bases between the two ends. This CDR3 comprises 12 residues. CDR3 loop: CASRVSTGEAFF. CDR3 DNA sequence: TGTGCCAGCAGGGTTTCTACAGGGGAAGCTTTCTTT.

J is TRBJ1-1 and V is TRBV11-2; D is perhaps TRBD1 (5 bases). The CDR3 loop spans 12 amino acids. V was cut by 10 bases and J by 10 bases, with 19 bases left in between. The germline V gene has CDR1 SGHAT and CDR2 FQNNGV. As DNA, the CDR3 is TGTGCCACCCAGGGCGGGGCACCTTCAGCTTTCTTT. This sequence encodes CATQGGAPSAFF.

The chain links TRBV7-2 to TRBJ2-3; maybe TRBD1 (6 bases). The CDR3 totals 13 residues. The germline V gene has CDR1 SGHTA and CDR2 FQGNSA. V was pared by 3 bases and J by 4 bases, with 8 bases between. The DNA for the CDR3 is TGTGCCAGCAGCTTGCCAGGGGCAGATACGCAGTATTTT. Translating it yields CASSLPGADTQYF.

The chain combines TRBV9 with TRBJ1-1, with D hard to call. The CDR3 extends over 13 amino acids. The ends were cut back, 0 bases at V and 1 base at J, with 4 bases in the middle. Germline lookup yields CDR1 SGDLS and CDR2 YYNGEE. The DNA for the CDR3 is TGTGCCAGCAGCGTAGACAGGAACACTGAAGCTTTCTTT. Amino acids: CASSVDRNTEAFF.

Comment on this clone: The same CDR3 arises from other DNA sequences in this sample as well. The V and J genes are TRBV18 and TRBJ2-7; perhaps TRBD1 as D (6 bases). The CDR3 runs to 13 residues. Germline loops: CDR1 KGHSH, CDR2 LQKENI. Trimming took off 3 bases at V and 2 bases at J, with 8 bases between the two ends. Here the CDR3 DNA reads TGTGCCAGCTCACCCGGACAGACCTACGAGCAGTACTTC. Translated: CASSPGQTYEQYF.

The chain links TRBV7-3 to TRBJ1-1; no clear D gene. V lost 1 base to trimming and J lost 5 bases, with 14 bases between them. The CDR3 runs to 15 residues. The V gene's germline CDR1 is SGHTA and CDR2 FQGTGA. Here the CDR3 DNA reads TGTGCCAGCAGCTTAATGGCAGTATCGAATACTGAAGCTTTCTTT. It specifies CASSLMAVSNTEAFF.

The genes are TRBV7-9 and TRBJ1-2, with unresolved D. The CDR3 totals 13 residues. The V end lost 1 base, the J end lost 6 bases, and 9 bases lay between the germline ends. Germline CDR1 reads SEHNR; CDR2 reads FQNEAQ (reference sequence). The CDR3 protein is CASSLGLEDGYTF. Written as DNA, the CDR3 is TGTGCCAGCAGCTTAGGCCTAGAGGATGGCTACACCTTC.

The gene calls are TRBV2 and TRBJ1-4, with D tentatively TRBD1 (6 bases). V dropped 10 bases and J dropped 14 bases, with 32 bases sitting between them. The CDR3 consists of 16 residues. Germline CDR1 reads SNHLY; CDR2 reads FYNNEI. This CDR3 reads CATTTRDTENTRLLFF. CDR3 sequence (DNA): TGTGCCACAACTACCCGGGACACTGAAAATACCCGTTTGCTGTTTTTT.

The rearrangement links TRBV11-2 to TRBJ1-2; 10 bases map to TRBD1. The V and J ends lost 5 bases and 5 bases, in that order; junction bases with no gene match: 5. The CDR3 sequence is 14 residues long. CDR1 is SGHAT and CDR2 is FQNNGV in the germline V gene. The CDR3, as DNA: TGTGCCAGCAGCGACAGGGGGCGAACGTATGGCTACACCTTC. This sequence encodes CASSDRGRTYGYTF.

The rearrangement joins TRBV12-3 or TRBV12-4 to TRBJ1-2, with a tentative D call TRBD1 (6 bases). There are 13 residues in the CDR3. Trimming stripped 5 bases from V and 4 bases from J, with 11 bases between. The CDR3 loop reads CASSKGHLYGYTF. The CDR3 DNA is TGTGCCAGCAGTAAGGGACACCTCTATGGCTACACCTTC.

This rearrangement joins TRBV5-1 to TRBJ2-1; TRBD2 agrees at 11 bases. This CDR3 region has 15 residues. In germline, CDR1 is SGHRS, CDR2 YFSETQ. J lost 6 bases, V lost 4 bases, and 6 bases had no gene match. DNA for the CDR3: TGCGCCAGCAGCAGGGACGGGACTAGCGGCAATGAGCAGTTCTTC. Residues: CASSRDGTSGNEQFF.

The chain uses TRBV28 and TRBJ2-7; the match to TRBD1 covers 7 bases. The CDR3 has 15 residues. Germline loops: CDR1 MDHEN, CDR2 SYDVKM. The V and J ends lost 4 bases and 5 bases, in that order; junction bases with no gene match: 11. The CDR3 bases are TGTGCCAGCAGTTCACCGGGATCCCAGGGGGACGAGCAGTACTTC. It codes for CASSSPGSQGDEQYF.

V and J are TRBV2 and TRBJ1-5; TRBD1 agrees at 7 bases. Germline CDR1 reads SNHLY; CDR2 reads FYNNEI. The CDR3 runs 15 residues. The ends lost 6 bases at V and 6 bases at J; junction bases unmatched: 11. In nucleotides, the CDR3 is TGTGCCAGCAGGGTAAGCCACAGGGGCGGTCAGCCCCAGCATTTT. It yields the protein CASRVSHRGGQPQHF.

The genes are TRBV24-1 and TRBJ2-7; TRBD2 is a possible D gene (5 bases). V lost 4 bases to trimming and J lost 3 bases, with 15 bases between them. The CDR3 covers 15 residues. Per germline, CDR1 KGHDR and CDR2 SFDVKD. CDR3 residues: CATSERAASSYEQYF. The CDR3 DNA reads TGTGCCACCAGTGAGAGGGCAGCCAGCAGCTACGAGCAGTACTTC.

The CDR3 here is CASSLARTGRTSWNYGYTF. The CDR3 DNA reads TGTGCCAGCAGCTTAGCCCGGACAGGGAGGACCTCCTGGAACTATGGCTACACCTTC. This sequence joins TRBV11-1 and TRBJ1-2; 8 positions agree with TRBD1. The CDR3 is made up of 19 amino acids. Unmatched junction bases numbered 14, after V lost 0 bases and J lost 2 bases. Germline-derived CDR1 and CDR2 are SGHAT and FQDESV (reference sequence).

The chain has TRBV3-1 (or the pseudogene TRBV3-2) and TRBJ2-7; TRBD1 might be the D (6 bases). Per germline, CDR1 LGHDT and CDR2 YNNKEL (reference sequence). The CDR3 spans 13 residues. Deletions cut 1 base from V and 3 bases from J, with 7 bases between. DNA of the CDR3: TGTGCCAGCAGCCAAGCCAGGGGCTACGAGCAGTACTTC. Translation: CASSQARGYEQYF.

The gene calls are TRBV5-8 and TRBJ1-5; D ambiguous. Germline V gene lookup returns CDR1 SGHTS and CDR2 YDEGEE. Trimming cost V 2 bases and J 0 bases, with 9 bases left between them. This CDR3 region has 15 residues. The CDR3 region has the DNA TGTGCCAGCAGCTTTGCAGGTTTTAGCAATCAGCCCCAGCATTTT. It yields the protein CASSFAGFSNQPQHF.

The chain links TRBV7-3 to TRBJ1-1; TRBD1 might be the D (5 bases). Germline values: CDR1 SGHTA, CDR2 FQGTGA. The CDR3 loop spans 15 amino acids. Trimming shortened V by 6 bases and J by 3 bases, and 17 bases separated the two germline ends. CDR3 DNA: TGTGCCAGCAGTTCCCTAGGTGGGGGGTACACTGAAGCTTTCTTT. It specifies CASSSLGGGYTEAFF.

This chain links TRBV6-1 with TRBJ1-5, with 7 bases identical to TRBD1. This CDR3 comprises 16 residues. J lost 2 bases, V lost 4 bases, and 8 bases had no gene match. Germline lookup yields CDR1 MNHNS and CDR2 SASEGT. CDR3 nucleotides: TGTGCCAGCAGTGGCCTAACAGGGACAGGCAATCAGCCCCAGCATTTT. It specifies CASSGLTGTGNQPQHF.

J is TRBJ1-1 and V is TRBV5-4; 11 bases agree with TRBD1. V lost 4 bases to trimming and J lost 11 bases; unmatched junction nucleotides: 7. Looked up from germline, CDR1 is SGHNT and CDR2 is YYREEE (reference sequence). The CDR3 sequence is 13 residues long. The CDR3 is CASSGGQGAPAFF. The DNA of the CDR3 is TGTGCCAGCAGCGGAGGACAGGGGGCGCCGGCTTTCTTT.

V gene TRBV3-1 (or the pseudogene TRBV3-2) combines with J gene TRBJ1-2; TRBD1 might be the D (5 bases). Trimming pared 3 bases from V and 4 bases from J, leaving 9 bases between. Germline V CDR1 and CDR2: LGHDT, YNNKEL (reference sequence). This CDR3 is built from 13 residues. CDR3 in DNA: TGTGCCAGCAGCCAGGGGCAGGGCTATGGCTACACCTTC. This encodes CASSQGQGYGYTF.

The chain couples TRBV5-4 to TRBJ1-1, with a possible D match to TRBD1 (6 bases). This CDR3 contains 15 residues. Germline CDR1 is SGHNT and CDR2 is YYREEE (reference sequence). V was pared by 4 bases and J by 1 base, with 14 bases between. CDR3 amino acids: CASSRWGGGNTEAFF. In DNA, the CDR3 is TGTGCCAGCAGCCGGTGGGGAGGGGGGAACACTGAAGCTTTCTTT. Full variable domain (missing parts from reference TRBV5-4 and TRBJ1-1): ETGVTQSPTHLIKTRGQQVTLRCSSQSGHNTVSWYQQALGQGPQFIFQYYREEENGRGNFPPRFSGLQFPNYSSELNVNALELDDSALYLCASSRWGGGNTEAFFGQGTRLTVV.

This clone was detected once. V and J are TRBV12-3 or TRBV12-4 and TRBJ1-2, with D tentatively TRBD1 (5 bases). V shed 3 bases and J shed 6 bases, with 11 bases lying between them. The CDR3 totals 13 residues. The CDR3 region has the DNA TGTGCCAGCAGTTTGAGCACGGGGGATGGCTACACCTTC. Its protein is CASSLSTGDGYTF.

The CDR3 loop is CASSQRGGTGGDEQYF. CDR3 bases: TGTGCCAGCAGCCAGAGGGGCGGGACAGGGGGCGACGAGCAGTACTTC. This rearrangement joins TRBV5-5 to TRBJ2-7; TRBD1 matches at 12 bases. The germline gives CDR1 SGHKS, CDR2 YYEKEE (reference sequence). V lost 4 bases to trimming and J lost 5 bases; unmatched junction nucleotides: 10. The CDR3 consists of 16 residues.